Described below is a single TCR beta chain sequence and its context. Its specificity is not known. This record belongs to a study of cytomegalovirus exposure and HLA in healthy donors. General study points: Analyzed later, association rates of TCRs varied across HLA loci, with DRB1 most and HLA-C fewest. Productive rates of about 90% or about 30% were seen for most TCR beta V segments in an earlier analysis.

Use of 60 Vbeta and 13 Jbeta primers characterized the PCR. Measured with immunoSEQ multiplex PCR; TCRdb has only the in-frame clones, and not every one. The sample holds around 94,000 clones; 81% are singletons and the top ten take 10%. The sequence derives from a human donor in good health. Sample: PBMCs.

The CDR3 is CASSPQLAENEQFF. Here the CDR3 DNA reads TGTGCCAGCTCACCACAACTAGCGGAGAATGAGCAGTTCTTC. The chain employs TRBV18 and TRBJ2-1; TRBD2 matches 8 bases. The CDR3 spans 14 residues. J gave up 7 bases and V 1 base, and 3 bases lay outside the gene matches. Germline lookup yields CDR1 KGHSH and CDR2 LQKENI.